These T cell receptor beta chains were read from a single sample in a study of blood T cells in healthy people across ages. TCRdb recomputed calls from the 5' RACE reads with MiXCR, one row per CDR3 protein. This sample carries fewer than 2 million distinct CDR3 sequences, 30% to 40% of them seen once, and the ten largest clones take about 23%. Source material: blood. The receptors shown here come from a human donor in good health. The CDR3 runs from the conserved cysteine through the conserved F or W. D genes are given only for firm matches. A row's size may be missing; if present it is once, few, many or a size class.

>TRBJ1-2|TRBD1|.|14|TRBV6-6
CASSYSDRGPGYTF
TGTGCCAGCAGTTACTCGGACAGGGGGCCTGGCTACACCTTC
>TRBJ2-1|.|few|17|TRBV20-1
CSARLPRGANDYNEQFF
TGCAGTGCCAGACTTCCCCGAGGAGCGAATGACTACAATGAGCAGTTCTTC
>TRBJ2-7|TRBD2|.|15|TRBV7-2
CASSRTGLAGREQYF
TGTGCCAGCAGCCGAACGGGACTAGCGGGGAGAGAGCAGTACTTC
>TRBJ2-1|.|.|15|TRBV6-5
CASSQHRGILNEQFF
TGTGCCAGCAGTCAACATAGGGGGATTCTTAATGAGCAGTTCTTC
>TRBJ1-2|.|.|15|TRBV4-3
CASSREAGLGYGYTF
TGCGCCAGCAGCCGAGAAGCCGGGTTGGGGTATGGCTACACCTTC
>TRBJ2-7|TRBD1|.|17|TRBV4-2
CASSQAYDRVDSYEQYF
TGTGCCAGCAGCCAAGCATACGACAGGGTGGACTCCTACGAGCAGTACTTC
>TRBJ1-2|.|.|16|TRBV4-2
CASSQWNLGGNYGYTF
TGTGCCAGCAGCCAGTGGAACCTGGGGGGAAACTATGGCTACACCTTC
>TRBJ2-4|.|.|12|TRBV10-3
CAITRDRDIQYF
TGTGCCATCACTAGGGATAGGGACATTCAGTACTTC
>TRBJ1-5|.|.|16|TRBV4-1
CASSQAPRGRGQPQHF
TGCGCCAGCAGCCAAGCCCCACGAGGGAGAGGGCAGCCCCAGCATTTT
>TRBJ1-5|TRBD1|few|13|TRBV10-3
CAIQSTGQQPQHF
TGTGCCATCCAATCGACAGGGCAACAGCCCCAGCATTTT
>TRBJ2-7|.|few|14|TRBV20-1
CSASRGQGAYEQYF
TGCAGTGCTAGCCGAGGCCAGGGAGCCTACGAGCAGTACTTC
>TRBJ1-1|.|few|14|TRBV7-3
CASRPTIIGVEAFF
TGTGCCAGCAGACCGACAATTATAGGGGTTGAAGCTTTCTTT
>TRBJ1-6|.|few|13|TRBV7-9
CASSPGHRSPLHF
TGTGCCAGCAGCCCCGGACATCGCTCACCCCTCCACTTT
>TRBJ1-2|.|.|17|TRBV11-2
CASSFWTLSPTVYGYTF
TGTGCCAGCAGCTTCTGGACGTTATCCCCAACTGTCTATGGCTACACCTTC
>TRBJ2-5|TRBD1|.|19|TRBV4-1
CASSLEPQGARGPQETQYF
TGCGCCAGCAGCCTCGAACCACAGGGGGCCCGGGGCCCGCAAGAGACCCAGTACTTC
>TRBJ2-3|TRBD2|.|19|TRBV4-3
CASSQDLPYTSGATDTQYF
TGCGCCAGCAGCCAAGACCTGCCCTATACTAGCGGGGCCACAGATACGCAGTATTTT
>TRBJ2-3|.|.|14|TRBV7-2
CASSLGQRSDTQYF
TGTGCCAGCAGCTTAGGACAACGTTCAGATACGCAGTATTTT
>TRBJ2-2|TRBD1|few|17|TRBV29-1
CSASHPGQGGITGELFF
TGCAGCGCCTCACATCCTGGACAGGGGGGCATCACCGGGGAGCTGTTTTTT
>TRBJ2-1|TRBD1|.|16|TRBV4-3
CASSQETGGAGTEQFF
TGCGCCAGCAGCCAAGAAACAGGGGGCGCGGGTACTGAGCAGTTCTTC
>TRBJ1-2|.|.|14|TRBV6-2/TRBV6-3
CASSSWTANYGYTF
TGTGCCAGCAGTTCATGGACAGCTAACTATGGCTACACCTTC
>TRBJ2-3|TRBD1|.|17|TRBV2
CASSERVPGTAPDTQYF
TGTGCCAGCAGTGAAAGGGTCCCCGGGACAGCCCCCGATACGCAGTATTTT
>TRBJ1-5|.|.|15|TRBV20-1
CSARLILSGDQPQHF
TGCAGTGCTAGATTAATCCTCAGCGGGGACCAGCCCCAGCATTTT
>TRBJ2-3|.|.|13|TRBV5-1
CASNAGHTDTQYF
TGCGCCAGCAACGCCGGGCACACAGATACGCAGTATTTT
>TRBJ2-6|.|.|15|TRBV19
CASSIVPAGANVPTF
TGTGCCAGTAGTATAGTCCCGGCGGGGGCCAACGTCCCGACTTTC
>TRBJ2-3|TRBD1|.|15|TRBV7-2
CASRRQGRRTDTQYF
TGTGCCAGCAGAAGACAGGGACGTCGCACAGATACGCAGTATTTT
>TRBJ2-3|.|.|11|TRBV29-1
CSEAGTDTQYF
TGCAGCGAGGCCGGGACAGATACGCAGTATTTT